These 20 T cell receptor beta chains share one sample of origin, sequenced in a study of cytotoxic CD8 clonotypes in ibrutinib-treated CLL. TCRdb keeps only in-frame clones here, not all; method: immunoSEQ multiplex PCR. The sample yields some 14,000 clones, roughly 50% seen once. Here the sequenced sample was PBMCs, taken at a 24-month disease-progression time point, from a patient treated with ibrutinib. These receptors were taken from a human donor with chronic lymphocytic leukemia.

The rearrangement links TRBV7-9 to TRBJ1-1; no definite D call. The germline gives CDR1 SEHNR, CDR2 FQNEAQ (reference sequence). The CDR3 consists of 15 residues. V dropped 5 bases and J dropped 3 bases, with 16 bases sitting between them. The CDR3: CASSTSTPVDTEAFF. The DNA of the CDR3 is TGTGCCAGCAGCACGTCGACCCCGGTCGACACTGAAGCTTTCTTT.

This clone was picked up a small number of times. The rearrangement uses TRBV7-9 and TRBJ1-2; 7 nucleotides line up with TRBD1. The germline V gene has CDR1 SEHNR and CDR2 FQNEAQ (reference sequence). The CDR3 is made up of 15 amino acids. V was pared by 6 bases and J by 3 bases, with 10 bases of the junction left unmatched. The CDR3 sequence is CASSETRDRDYGYTF. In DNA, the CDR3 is TGTGCCAGCAGTGAAACCCGGGACAGAGACTATGGCTACACCTTC. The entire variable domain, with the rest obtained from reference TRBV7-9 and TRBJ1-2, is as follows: DTGVSQNPRHKITKRGQNVTFRCDPISEHNRLYWYRQTLGQGPEFLTYFQNEAQLEKSRLLSDRFSAERPKGSFSTLEIQRTEQGDSAMYLCASSETRDRDYGYTFGSGTRLTVV.

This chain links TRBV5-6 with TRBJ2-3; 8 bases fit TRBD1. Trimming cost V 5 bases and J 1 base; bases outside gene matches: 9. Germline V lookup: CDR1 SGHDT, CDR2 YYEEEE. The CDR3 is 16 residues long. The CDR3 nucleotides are TGTGCCAGCAGTCCGGGAAAGACAGGGGGCACAGATACGCAGTATTTT. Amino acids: CASSPGKTGGTDTQYF. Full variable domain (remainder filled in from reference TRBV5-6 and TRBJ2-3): DAGVTQSPTHLIKTRGQQVTLRCSPKSGHDTVSWYQQALGQGPQFIFQYYEEEERQRGNFPDRFSGHQFPNYSSELNVNALLLGDSALYLCASSPGKTGGTDTQYFGPGTRLTVL.

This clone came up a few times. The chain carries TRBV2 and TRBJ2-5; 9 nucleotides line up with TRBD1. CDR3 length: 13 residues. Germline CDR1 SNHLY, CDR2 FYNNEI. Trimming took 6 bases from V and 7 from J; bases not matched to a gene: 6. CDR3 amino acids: CASRDRGVGTQYF. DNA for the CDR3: TGTGCCAGCAGGGACAGGGGCGTGGGGACCCAGTACTTC.

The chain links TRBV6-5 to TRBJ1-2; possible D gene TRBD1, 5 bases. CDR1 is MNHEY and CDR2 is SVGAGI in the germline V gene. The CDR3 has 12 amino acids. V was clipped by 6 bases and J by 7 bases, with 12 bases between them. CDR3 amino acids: CASRQVVGGYTF. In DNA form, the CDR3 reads TGTGCCAGCAGACAGGTCGTTGGTGGCTACACCTTC.

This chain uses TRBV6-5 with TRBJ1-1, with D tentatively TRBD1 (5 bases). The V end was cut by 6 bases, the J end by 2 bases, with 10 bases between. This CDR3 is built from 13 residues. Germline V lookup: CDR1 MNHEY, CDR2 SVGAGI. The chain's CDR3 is CASRAGRNTEAFF. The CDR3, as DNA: TGTGCCAGCAGGGCAGGGAGAAACACTGAAGCTTTCTTT.

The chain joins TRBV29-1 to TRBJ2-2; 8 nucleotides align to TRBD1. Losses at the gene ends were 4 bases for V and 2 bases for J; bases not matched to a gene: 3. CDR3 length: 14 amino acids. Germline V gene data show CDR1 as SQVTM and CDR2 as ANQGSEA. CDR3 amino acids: CSVVGQGNTGELFF. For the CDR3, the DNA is TGCAGCGTTGTTGGACAGGGAAACACCGGGGAGCTGTTTTTT.

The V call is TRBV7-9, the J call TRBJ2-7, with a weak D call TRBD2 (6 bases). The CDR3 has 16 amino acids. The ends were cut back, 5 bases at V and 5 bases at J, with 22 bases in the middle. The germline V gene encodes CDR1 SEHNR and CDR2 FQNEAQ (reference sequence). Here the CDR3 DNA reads TGTGCCAGCAGCACTCTGGTCGGAGGGGCACTCGACGAGCAGTACTTC. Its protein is CASSTLVGGALDEQYF.

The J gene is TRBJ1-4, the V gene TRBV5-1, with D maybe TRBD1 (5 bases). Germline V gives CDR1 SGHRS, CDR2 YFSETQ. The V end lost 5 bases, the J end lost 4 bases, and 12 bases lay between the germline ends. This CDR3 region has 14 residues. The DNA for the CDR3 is TGCGCCAGCAGGTTGAGCGGGGGTAATGAAAAACTGTTTTTT. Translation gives CASRLSGGNEKLFF.

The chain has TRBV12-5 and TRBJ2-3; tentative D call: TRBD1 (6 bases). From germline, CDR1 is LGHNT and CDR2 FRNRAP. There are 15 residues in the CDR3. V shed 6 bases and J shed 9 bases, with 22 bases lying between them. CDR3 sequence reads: CASGWTAPSTGTQYF. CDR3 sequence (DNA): TGTGCTAGTGGATGGACTGCACCATCTACAGGGACGCAGTATTTT.

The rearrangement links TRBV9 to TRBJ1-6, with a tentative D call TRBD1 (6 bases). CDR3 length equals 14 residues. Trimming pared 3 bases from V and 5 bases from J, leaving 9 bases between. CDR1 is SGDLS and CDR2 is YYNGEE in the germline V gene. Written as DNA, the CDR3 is TGTGCCAGCAGCGGCAGGGACAATAATTCACCCCTCCACTTT. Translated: CASSGRDNNSPLHF.

CDR3 DNA sequence: TGTGCCAGCGGGACTCCGAACACCGGGGAGCTGTTTTTT. It is translated as CASGTPNTGELFF. The chain is built from TRBV9 and TRBJ2-2; weak D call: TRBD2 (6 bases). Per the germline V gene, CDR1 is SGDLS and CDR2 is YYNGEE. This CDR3 region has 13 residues. The V end lost 7 bases, the J end lost 0 bases, and 7 bases lay between the germline ends.

CDR3 DNA: TGTGCCAGCAGTACCGCCCCCCGCGGCTATGGCTACACCTTC. Protein sequence: CASSTAPRGYGYTF. This chain links TRBV27 with TRBJ1-2; D is uncertain. The CDR3 loop spans 14 amino acids. The germline V gene has CDR1 MNHEY and CDR2 SMNVEV (reference sequence). Trimming removed 5 bases at V and 4 bases at J, with 14 bases between.

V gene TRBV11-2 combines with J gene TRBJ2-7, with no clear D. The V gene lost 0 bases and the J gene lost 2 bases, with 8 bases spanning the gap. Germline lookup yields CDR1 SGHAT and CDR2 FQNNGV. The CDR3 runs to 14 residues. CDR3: CASSLEGLPYEQYF. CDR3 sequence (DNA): TGTGCCAGCAGCTTAGAGGGCCTTCCCTACGAGCAGTACTTC. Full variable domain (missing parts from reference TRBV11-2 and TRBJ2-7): EAGVAQSPRYKIIEKRQSVAFWCNPISGHATLYWYQQILGQGPKLLIQFQNNGVVDDSQLPKDRFSAERLKGVDSTLKIQPAKLEDSAVYLCASSLEGLPYEQYFGPGTRLTVT.

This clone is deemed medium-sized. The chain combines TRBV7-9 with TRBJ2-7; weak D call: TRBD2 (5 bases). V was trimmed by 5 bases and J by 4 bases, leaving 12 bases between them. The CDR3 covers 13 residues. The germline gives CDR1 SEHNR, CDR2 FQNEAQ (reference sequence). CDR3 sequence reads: CASSGNRGYEQYF. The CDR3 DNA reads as TGTGCCAGCAGCGGGAATCGCGGGTACGAGCAGTACTTC.

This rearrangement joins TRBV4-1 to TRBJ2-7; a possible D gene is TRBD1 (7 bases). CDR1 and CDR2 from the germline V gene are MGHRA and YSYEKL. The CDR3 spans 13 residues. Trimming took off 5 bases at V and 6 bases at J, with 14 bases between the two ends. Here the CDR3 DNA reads TGCGCCAGCAGCGACAGGGTGGGGGGCGAGCAGTACTTC. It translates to CASSDRVGGEQYF.

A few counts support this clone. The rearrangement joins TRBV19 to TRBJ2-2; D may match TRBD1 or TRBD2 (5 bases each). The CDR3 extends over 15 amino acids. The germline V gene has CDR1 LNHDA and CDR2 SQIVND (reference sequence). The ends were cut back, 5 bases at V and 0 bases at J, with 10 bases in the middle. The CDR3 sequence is CASSVGRTNTGELFF. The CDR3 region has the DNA TGTGCCAGTAGTGTGGGACGTACGAACACCGGGGAGCTGTTTTTT. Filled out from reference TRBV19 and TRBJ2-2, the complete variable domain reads DGGITQSPKYLFRKEGQNVTLSCEQNLNHDAMYWYRQDPGQGLRLIYYSQIVNDFQKGDIAEGYSVSREKKESFPLTVTSAQKNPTAFYLCASSVGRTNTGELFFGEGSRLTVL.

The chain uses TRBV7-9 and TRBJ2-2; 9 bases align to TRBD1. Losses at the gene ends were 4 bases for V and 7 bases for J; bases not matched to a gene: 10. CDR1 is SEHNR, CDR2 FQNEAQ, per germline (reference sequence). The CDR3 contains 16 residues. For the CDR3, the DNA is TGTGCCAGCAGCTCTGCGCGACAGGGGGTTGGCGGGGAGCTGTTTTTT. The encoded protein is CASSSARQGVGGELFF.

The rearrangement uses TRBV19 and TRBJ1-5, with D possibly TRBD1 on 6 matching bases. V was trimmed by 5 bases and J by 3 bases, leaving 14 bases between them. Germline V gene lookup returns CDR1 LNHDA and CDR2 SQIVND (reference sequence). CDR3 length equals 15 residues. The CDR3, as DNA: TGTGCCAGTAGTCACCCGGGGGGGGCCAATCAGCCCCAGCATTTT. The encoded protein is CASSHPGGANQPQHF.

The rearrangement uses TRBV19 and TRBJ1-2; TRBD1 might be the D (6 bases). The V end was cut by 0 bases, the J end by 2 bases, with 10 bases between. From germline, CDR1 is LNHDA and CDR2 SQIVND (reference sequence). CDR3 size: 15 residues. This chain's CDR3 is CASSIDRGWNYGYTF. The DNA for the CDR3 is TGTGCCAGTAGTATAGACAGGGGATGGAACTATGGCTACACCTTC.